These 21 T cell receptor beta chains were all obtained from the same sample, sequenced in a study of OX40 agonist ivuxolimab in advanced cancers. The library was built by means of the immunoSEQ multiplex PCR assay. Imported from immuneACCESS, the table was reduced by TCRdb to in-frame sequences with V and J called. These copies leave out some clones; in studies compared against another copy, an unresolved V gene accounts for under half, and the cause of the remainder is not known. For this sample there are tens of thousands of clones; 88% appear just once. Of the sample, roughly 53% is held by the ten largest clones. The sequencing used CD4+ or CD8+ T cells sorted from blood, collected in a trial of the OX40 agonist ivuxolimab. These receptors were obtained from an adult with an advanced solid tumor such as melanoma, head and neck, liver or kidney cancer.

The chain carries TRBV11-2 and TRBJ2-1, with 10 positions matching TRBD2. The trim removed 0 bases at V and 3 bases at J, leaving 8 bases unmatched. CDR3 length: 18 residues. The germline gives CDR1 SGHAT, CDR2 FQNNGV. In nucleotides, the CDR3 is TGTGCCAGCAGCTTAGACCCGCTAGCGGGGGCTGACTACAATGAGCAGTTCTTC. It is translated as CASSLDPLAGADYNEQFF.

The chain has TRBV11-2 and TRBJ2-7; 11 nucleotides match TRBD1. In germline, CDR1 is SGHAT, CDR2 FQNNGV. The CDR3 is 14 amino acids. Trimming took 3 bases from V and 7 from J; bases not matched to a gene: 5. This CDR3 is CASSFGQGAGEQYF. CDR3 in DNA: TGTGCCAGCAGCTTTGGACAGGGGGCAGGGGAGCAGTACTTC.

The table lists this clone with a count of one. Other DNA sequences in this sample translate to the same CDR3. The chain joins TRBV6-5 to TRBJ2-7, with a possible D match to TRBD2 (5 bases). The V end lost 8 bases, the J end lost 3 bases, and 8 bases lay between the germline ends. This CDR3 contains 11 residues. Germline assignment: CDR1 MNHEY and CDR2 SVGAGI. The DNA for the CDR3 is TGTGCCAGCCGGGGTGACTACGAGCAGTACTTC. Protein: CASRGDYEQYF.

The J gene is TRBJ2-2, the V gene TRBV11-2; D unclear. The CDR3 covers 15 residues. Germline V gene sequence: CDR1 SGHAT, CDR2 FQNNGV. V shed 5 bases and J shed 7 bases, with 17 bases lying between them. CDR3 region: CASSDSGLKIGELFF. The CDR3 DNA is TGTGCCAGCAGCGACTCCGGGCTAAAGATCGGGGAGCTGTTTTTT.

The chain carries TRBV13 and TRBJ2-7; 7 bases map to TRBD2. V lost 4 bases to trimming and J lost 5 bases; unmatched junction nucleotides: 14. The CDR3 is 16 amino acids. Germline V gene lookup returns CDR1 PRHDT and CDR2 FYEKMQ (reference sequence). The CDR3 here is CASSWNERGEAHEQYF. The CDR3 coding sequence is TGTGCCAGCAGCTGGAACGAACGGGGGGAGGCACACGAGCAGTACTTC.

The genes are TRBV7-7 and TRBJ2-1, with 9 bases identical to TRBD1. Germline V CDR1 and CDR2: SSHAT, FNYEAQ (reference sequence). The CDR3 extends over 15 amino acids. V was pared by 5 bases and J by 5 bases, with 7 bases of the junction left unmatched. In nucleotides, the CDR3 is TGTGCCAGCAGCCCCGGACAGGGGTTCAACAATGAGCAGTTCTTC. Amino acid sequence: CASSPGQGFNNEQFF.

CDR3 in DNA: TGCGCCAGCAGCCAAGACGGCGCGGACCGGAACACCGGGGAGCTGTTTTTT. Amino acid sequence: CASSQDGADRNTGELFF. V gene TRBV4-1 combines with J gene TRBJ2-2; D is uncertain. Germline values: CDR1 MGHRA, CDR2 YSYEKL. The V end was cut by 0 bases, the J end by 1 base, with 12 bases between. The CDR3 spans 17 residues.

The chain carries TRBV4-3 and TRBJ1-3, with a weak D call TRBD1 (5 bases). The CDR3 runs to 16 residues. Trimming removed 0 bases at V and 2 bases at J, with 11 bases between. Germline values: CDR1 LGHNA, CDR2 YSLEER. The CDR3 region has the DNA TGCGCCAGCAGCCAAGAAAGGGGTTTGGCTGGAAACACCATATATTTT. This codes for CASSQERGLAGNTIYF.

The chain employs TRBV2 and TRBJ1-4; the D gene is possibly TRBD1 (5 bases). The V end lost 6 bases, the J end lost 0 bases, and 17 bases lay between the germline ends. This CDR3 has 17 amino acids. CDR1 is SNHLY and CDR2 is FYNNEI in the germline V gene. CDR3 loop: CASRADTLFATNEKLFF. For the CDR3, the DNA is TGTGCCAGCAGAGCGGACACCCTCTTTGCAACTAATGAAAAACTGTTTTTT.

This clone was detected once. The V and J genes are TRBV6-5 and TRBJ1-1, with no clear D. CDR3 length: 13 residues. The germline V gene encodes CDR1 MNHEY and CDR2 SVGAGI. Trimming removed 6 bases from V and 1 base from J, with 9 bases in between. The chain's CDR3 is CASRSLGNTEAFF. CDR3 DNA sequence: TGTGCCAGCAGGTCGCTAGGGAACACTGAAGCTTTCTTT.

By frequency in the sample, this clone is medium-sized (0.01 to 0.1%). V usage is TRBV4-1 and J usage is TRBJ2-7; no definite D call. V lost 0 bases, J lost 7 bases, and 13 bases lay in between. The CDR3 is 14 residues long. Germline lookup yields CDR1 MGHRA and CDR2 YSYEKL. In DNA form, the CDR3 reads TGCGCCAGCAGCCAAGACGCCAGGCCGGAGGAGCAGTACTTC. This codes for CASSQDARPEEQYF.

The chain is built from TRBV27 and TRBJ2-5; perhaps TRBD2 as D (6 bases). This CDR3 spans 14 amino acids. Trimming left V 6 bases short and J 5 bases short, with 16 bases between. Per germline, CDR1 MNHEY and CDR2 SMNVEV (reference sequence). Here the CDR3 reads CASSKGPGGETQYF. The CDR3 DNA sequence: TGTGCCAGCAGCAAGGGTCCAGGAGGGGAGACCCAGTACTTC.

This sequence joins TRBV4-3 and TRBJ2-7; possible D gene TRBD1, 6 bases. Germline values: CDR1 LGHNA, CDR2 YSLEER. This CDR3 comprises 16 residues. V was trimmed by 1 base and J by 1 base, leaving 14 bases between them. The CDR3 here is CASSQAGHGLSYEQYF. CDR3 nucleotide sequence: TGCGCCAGCAGCCAAGCGGGACACGGCCTATCCTACGAGCAGTACTTC.

The rearrangement links TRBV5-1 to TRBJ2-2; 10 positions match TRBD1. The CDR3 loop spans 15 amino acids. V lost 4 bases to trimming and J lost 5 bases; unmatched junction nucleotides: 5. Germline CDR1 is SGHRS and CDR2 is YFSETQ. The CDR3 nucleotides read TGCGCCAGCAGCCTAGGACAGGGGGTGACCGGGGAGCTGTTTTTT. Its protein is CASSLGQGVTGELFF.

As to this clone: Additional DNA sequences in this sample encode the identical CDR3. This chain uses TRBV10-3 with TRBJ1-1; D gene uncertain. Per the germline V gene, CDR1 is ENHRY and CDR2 is SYGVKD. Trimming shortened V by 8 bases and J by 0 bases, and 4 bases separated the two germline ends. The CDR3 runs 11 residues. The CDR3 is CAIGLNTEAFF. In DNA form, the CDR3 reads TGTGCCATCGGATTGAACACTGAAGCTTTCTTT.

The rearrangement joins TRBV7-2 to TRBJ2-7; TRBD1 might be the D (7 bases). The CDR3 spans 14 residues. Germline V gene data show CDR1 as SGHTA and CDR2 as FQGNSA. V lost 4 bases and J 3 bases, leaving 13 bases between the germline ends. The CDR3 coding sequence is TGTGCCAGCAGCTCCAACCAGGGGGGCTACGAGCAGTACTTC. This translates into CASSSNQGGYEQYF.

The CDR3 here is CASSLLAGGKSTDTQYF. CDR3 nucleotide sequence: TGTGCCAGCAGCTTACTAGCGGGGGGGAAAAGCACAGATACGCAGTATTTT. The V gene is TRBV7-6, the J gene TRBJ2-3; 12 bases agree with TRBD2. V gave up 2 bases and J gave up 0 bases; unmatched junction bases: 3. CDR3 size: 17 residues. Germline CDR1 is SGHVS and CDR2 is FNYEAQ.

This clone was counted once. The genes are TRBV11-2 and TRBJ1-4; D is undetermined. This CDR3 is 17 amino acids long. Trimming removed 1 base at V and 6 bases at J, with 18 bases between. CDR1 and CDR2 (germline): SGHAT, FQNNGV. CDR3 DNA: TGTGCCAGCAGCTTAGGCGGGATAGGGAGTGGGCATGAAAAACTGTTTTTT. This translates into CASSLGGIGSGHEKLFF.

The V and J genes are TRBV19 and TRBJ2-7; either TRBD1 or TRBD2 may supply D (5 bases each). V was shortened by 3 bases and J by 3 bases, with 9 bases between the two germline ends. Germline V gives CDR1 LNHDA, CDR2 SQIVND (reference sequence). This CDR3 has 13 amino acids. As DNA, the CDR3 is TGTGCCAGTAGTATCTGGGACGACTACGAGCAGTACTTC. This encodes CASSIWDDYEQYF.

This clone was seen only once. The chain links TRBV4-3 to TRBJ1-1; TRBD1 agrees at 10 bases. Per the germline V gene, CDR1 is LGHNA and CDR2 is YSLEER. J was trimmed by 1 base and V by 4 bases; bases with no gene match: 9. The CDR3 is 17 residues long. The CDR3 spells CASSPPGQGIGNTEAFF. The CDR3 DNA follows: TGCGCCAGCAGCCCACCGGGACAGGGGATCGGGAACACTGAAGCTTTCTTT.

The chain combines TRBV30 with TRBJ2-7; 10 bases are shared with TRBD1. The V segment lost 1 base and the J segment 3 bases; nucleotides outside the gene matches: 3. Germline V gene data show CDR1 as GTSNPN and CDR2 as SVGIG (reference sequence). The CDR3 is made up of 14 amino acids. DNA of the CDR3: TGTGCCTGGAGTGGGGGACAGGGGCTCTACGAGCAGTACTTC. Residues: CAWSGGQGLYEQYF.